This T cell receptor (beta chain) was documented in a study of metastatic and nonmetastatic thyroid tumors. TCRdb re-called clones via MiXCR from the PCR reads. Here the sample spans more than 13,000 clones, around 28% being singletons. This clone was observed many times. Germline-derived CDR1 and CDR2 are LGHNA and YNFKEQ. The length of the CDR3 is 15 residues. J lost 5 bases, V lost 4 bases, and 7 bases had no gene match. Patients were all untreated before their thyroid surgery. This sequence was found in a male donor with papillary thyroid cancer or a benign thyroid nodule (not recorded which). Some clones in this sample may be carry-over from other donors' samples. The chain employs TRBV4-2 and TRBJ2-1, with TRBD2 matching over 8 bases. The sequenced material came from tumor tissue. The CDR3 DNA follows: TGTGCCAGCAGCCGGGGGCTAGCGGGCGACAATGAGCAGTTCTTC. This translates into CASSRGLAGDNEQFF.